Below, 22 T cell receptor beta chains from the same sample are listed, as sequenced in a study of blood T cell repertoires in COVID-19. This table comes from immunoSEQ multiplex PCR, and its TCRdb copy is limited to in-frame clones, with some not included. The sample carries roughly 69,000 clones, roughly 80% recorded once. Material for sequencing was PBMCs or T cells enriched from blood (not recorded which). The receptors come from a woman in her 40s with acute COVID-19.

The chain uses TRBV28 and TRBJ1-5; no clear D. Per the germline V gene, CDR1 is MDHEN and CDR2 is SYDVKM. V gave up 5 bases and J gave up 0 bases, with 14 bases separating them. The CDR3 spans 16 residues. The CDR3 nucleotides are TGTGCCAGCAGTCGACTCGCTGCGTATAGCAATCAGCCCCAGCATTTT. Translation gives CASSRLAAYSNQPQHF.

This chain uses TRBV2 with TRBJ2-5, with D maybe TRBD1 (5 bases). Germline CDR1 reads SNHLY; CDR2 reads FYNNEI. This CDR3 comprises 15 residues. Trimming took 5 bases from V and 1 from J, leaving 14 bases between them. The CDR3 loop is CASSLNTGPQETQYF. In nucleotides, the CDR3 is TGTGCCAGCAGTCTTAACACAGGTCCCCAAGAGACCCAGTACTTC. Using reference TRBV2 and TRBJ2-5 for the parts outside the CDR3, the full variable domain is EPEVTQTPSHQVTQMGQEVILRCVPISNHLYFYWYRQILGQKVEFLVSFYNNEISEKSEIFDDQFSVERPDGSNFTLKIRSTKLEDSAMYFCASSLNTGPQETQYFGPGTRLLVL.

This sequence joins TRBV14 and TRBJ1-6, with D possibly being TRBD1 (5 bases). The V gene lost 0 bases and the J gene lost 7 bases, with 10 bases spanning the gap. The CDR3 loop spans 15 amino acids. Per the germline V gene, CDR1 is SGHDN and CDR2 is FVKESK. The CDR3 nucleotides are TGTGCCAGCAGCCAAGAAAAGGGGCCGAATTCACCCCTCCACTTT. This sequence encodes CASSQEKGPNSPLHF.

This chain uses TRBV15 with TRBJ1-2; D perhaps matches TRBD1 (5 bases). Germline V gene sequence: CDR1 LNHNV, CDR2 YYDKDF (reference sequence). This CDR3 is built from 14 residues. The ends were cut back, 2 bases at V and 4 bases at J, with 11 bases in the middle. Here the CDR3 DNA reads TGTGCCACCAGCAGACCGGACACCTCCTATGGCTACACCTTC. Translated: CATSRPDTSYGYTF.

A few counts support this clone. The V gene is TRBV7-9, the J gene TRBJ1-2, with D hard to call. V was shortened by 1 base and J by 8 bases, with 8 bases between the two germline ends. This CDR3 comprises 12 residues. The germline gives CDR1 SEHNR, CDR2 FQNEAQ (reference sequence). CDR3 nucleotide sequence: TGTGCCAGCAGCTTAGAACCGGGGGGCTACACCTTC. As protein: CASSLEPGGYTF.

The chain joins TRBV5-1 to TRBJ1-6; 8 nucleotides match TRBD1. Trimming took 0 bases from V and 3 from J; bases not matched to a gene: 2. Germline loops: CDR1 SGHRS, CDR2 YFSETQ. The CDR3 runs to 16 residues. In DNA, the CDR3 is TGCGCCAGCAGCTTGGGGACAGGGAACTATAATTCACCCCTCCACTTT. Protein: CASSLGTGNYNSPLHF.

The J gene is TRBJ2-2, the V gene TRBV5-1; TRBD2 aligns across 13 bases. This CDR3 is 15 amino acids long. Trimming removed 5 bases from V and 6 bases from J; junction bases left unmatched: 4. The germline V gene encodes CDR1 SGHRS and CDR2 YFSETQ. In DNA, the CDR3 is TGCGCCAGCAGTTACGGACTAGCGGGAGCCGGGGAGCTGTTTTTT. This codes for CASSYGLAGAGELFF.

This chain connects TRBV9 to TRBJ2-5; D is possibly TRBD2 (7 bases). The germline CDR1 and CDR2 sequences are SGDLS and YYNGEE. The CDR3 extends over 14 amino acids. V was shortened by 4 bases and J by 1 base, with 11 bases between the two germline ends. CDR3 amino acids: CASSPRGAQETQYF. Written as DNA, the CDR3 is TGTGCCAGCAGCCCCCGGGGGGCCCAAGAGACCCAGTACTTC.

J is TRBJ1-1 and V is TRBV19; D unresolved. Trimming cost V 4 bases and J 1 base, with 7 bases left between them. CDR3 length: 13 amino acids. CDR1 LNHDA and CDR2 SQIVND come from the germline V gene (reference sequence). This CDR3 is CASSRDRNTEAFF. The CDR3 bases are TGTGCCAGTAGTAGAGATAGGAACACTGAAGCTTTCTTT.

CDR3 nucleotide sequence: TGTGCCAGCAGCCAAGAACTAGCGGGAGGGGTGGAGTACTTC. This codes for CASSQELAGGVEYF. This sequence joins TRBV14 and TRBJ2-7; 13 bases fit TRBD2. Germline assignment: CDR1 SGHDN and CDR2 FVKESK. V shed 0 bases and J 11 bases; nucleotides not matched to a gene: 4. This CDR3 contains 14 residues.

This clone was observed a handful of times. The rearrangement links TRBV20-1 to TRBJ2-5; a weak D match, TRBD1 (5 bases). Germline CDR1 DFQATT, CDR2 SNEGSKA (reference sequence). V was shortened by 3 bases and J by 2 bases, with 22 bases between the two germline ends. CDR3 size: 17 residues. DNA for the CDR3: TGCAGTGCTAGTTCCCAGGGCTCACTGGGCTTACAAGAGACCCAGTACTTC. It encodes CSASSQGSLGLQETQYF.

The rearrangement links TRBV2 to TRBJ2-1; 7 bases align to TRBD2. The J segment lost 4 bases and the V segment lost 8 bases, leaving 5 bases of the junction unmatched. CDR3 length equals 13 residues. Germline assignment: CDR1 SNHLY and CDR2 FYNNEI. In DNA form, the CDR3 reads TGTGCCAGCTCTAGCGGCATGTACAATGAGCAGTTCTTC. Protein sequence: CASSSGMYNEQFF.

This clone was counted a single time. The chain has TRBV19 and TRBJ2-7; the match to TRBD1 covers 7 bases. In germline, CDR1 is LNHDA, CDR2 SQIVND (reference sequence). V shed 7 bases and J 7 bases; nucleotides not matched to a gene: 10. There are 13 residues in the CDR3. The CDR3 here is CASTPDRALEQYV. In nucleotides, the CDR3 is TGTGCCAGTACCCCTGACAGGGCCTTGGAGCAGTACGTC.

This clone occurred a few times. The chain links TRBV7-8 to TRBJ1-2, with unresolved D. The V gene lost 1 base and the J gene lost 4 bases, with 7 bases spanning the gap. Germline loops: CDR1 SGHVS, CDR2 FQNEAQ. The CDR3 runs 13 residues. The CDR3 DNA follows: TGTGCCAGCAGCTTAGGCGGGAGCTATGGCTACACCTTC. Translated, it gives CASSLGGSYGYTF.

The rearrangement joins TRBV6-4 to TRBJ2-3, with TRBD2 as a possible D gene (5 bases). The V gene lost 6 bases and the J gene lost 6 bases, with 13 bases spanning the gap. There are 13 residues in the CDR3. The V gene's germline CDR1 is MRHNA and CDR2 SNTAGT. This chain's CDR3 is CASRGEGSDTQYF. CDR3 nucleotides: TGTGCCAGCAGAGGAGAGGGATCTGATACGCAGTATTTT.

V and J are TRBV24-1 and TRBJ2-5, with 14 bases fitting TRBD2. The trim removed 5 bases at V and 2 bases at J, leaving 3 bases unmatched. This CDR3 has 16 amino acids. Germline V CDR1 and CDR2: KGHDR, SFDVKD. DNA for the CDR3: TGTGCCACCAGTGGGGGACTAGCGGGGGAGCAAGAGACCCAGTACTTC. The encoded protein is CATSGGLAGEQETQYF.

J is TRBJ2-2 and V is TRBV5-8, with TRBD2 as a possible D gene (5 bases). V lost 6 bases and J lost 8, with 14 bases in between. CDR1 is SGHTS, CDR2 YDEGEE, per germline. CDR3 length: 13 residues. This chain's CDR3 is CASTASGFGELFF. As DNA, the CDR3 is TGTGCCAGCACTGCATCGGGATTTGGGGAGCTGTTTTTT.

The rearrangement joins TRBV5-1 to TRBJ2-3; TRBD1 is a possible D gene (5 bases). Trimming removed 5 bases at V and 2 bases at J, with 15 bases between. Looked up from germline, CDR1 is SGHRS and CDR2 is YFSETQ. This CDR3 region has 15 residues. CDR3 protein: CASSGQPGITDTQYF. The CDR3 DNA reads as TGCGCCAGCAGTGGCCAGCCAGGGATCACAGATACGCAGTATTTT.

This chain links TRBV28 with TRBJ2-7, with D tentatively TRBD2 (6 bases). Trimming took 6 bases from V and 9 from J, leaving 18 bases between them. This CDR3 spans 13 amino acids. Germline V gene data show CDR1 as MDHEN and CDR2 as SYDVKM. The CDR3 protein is CASRGVTSEGQYF. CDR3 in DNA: TGTGCCAGCAGGGGGGTGACTAGTGAGGGGCAGTACTTC.

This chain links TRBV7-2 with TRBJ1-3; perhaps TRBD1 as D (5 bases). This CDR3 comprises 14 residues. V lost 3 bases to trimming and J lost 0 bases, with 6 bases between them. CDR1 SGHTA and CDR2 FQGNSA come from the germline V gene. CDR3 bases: TGTGCCAGCAGCTTTGACAGCTCTGGAAACACCATATATTTT. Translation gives CASSFDSSGNTIYF.

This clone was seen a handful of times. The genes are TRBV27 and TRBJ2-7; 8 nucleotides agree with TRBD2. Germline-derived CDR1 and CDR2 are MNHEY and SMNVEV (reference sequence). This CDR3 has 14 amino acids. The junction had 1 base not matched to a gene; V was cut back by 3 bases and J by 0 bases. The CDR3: CASSFSGSSYEQYF. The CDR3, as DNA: TGTGCCAGCAGTTTCAGCGGGAGCTCCTACGAGCAGTACTTC.

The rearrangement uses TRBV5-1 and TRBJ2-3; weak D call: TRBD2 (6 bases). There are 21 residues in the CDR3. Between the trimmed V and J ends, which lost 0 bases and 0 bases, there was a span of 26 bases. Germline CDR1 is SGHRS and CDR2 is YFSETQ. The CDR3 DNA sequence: TGCGCCAGCAGCTTGGGCGGGTCGGGACTTCTCCGCCCCGGTAGCACAGATACGCAGTATTTT. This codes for CASSLGGSGLLRPGSTDTQYF.